This TCR beta chain was captured by sequencing in a study of cytomegalovirus exposure and HLA in healthy donors. Study overall: The Caucasian-associated ancestry cluster contained 65% to 85% of the approximately 410 genotyped donors. The study, taken as a whole, reports: Common viral pathogens seemed, in a later analysis, to connect with several of the most significant clusters. A further, later analysis showed that HLA-associated TCR beta chains (compared with equally common others) were more clonally expanded. It was confirmed in vitro that three of the CMV-associated chains were specific for CMV antigens.

To note about this clone: Its antigen is still unknown.

Germline loops: CDR1 LNHDA, CDR2 SQIVND (reference sequence). This CDR3 region has 16 residues. The V and J ends lost 5 bases and 8 bases, in that order; junction bases with no gene match: 11. Researchers ran the PCR with 60 Vbeta and 13 Jbeta primers. Here immunoSEQ multiplex PCR was the method, and the copy in TCRdb shows in-frame clones only, minus some. Among 150,000 to 200,000 clones listed, 77% were seen once. This sequence joins TRBV19 and TRBJ2-1, with 11 bases matching TRBD1. The sample comprised PBMCs. The TCR sequence derives from a young woman in good health and CMV-seropositive. CDR3 region: CASSFPGQGAVDEQFF. The CDR3, as DNA: TGTGCCAGTAGTTTCCCCGGACAGGGGGCGGTAGATGAGCAGTTCTTC.